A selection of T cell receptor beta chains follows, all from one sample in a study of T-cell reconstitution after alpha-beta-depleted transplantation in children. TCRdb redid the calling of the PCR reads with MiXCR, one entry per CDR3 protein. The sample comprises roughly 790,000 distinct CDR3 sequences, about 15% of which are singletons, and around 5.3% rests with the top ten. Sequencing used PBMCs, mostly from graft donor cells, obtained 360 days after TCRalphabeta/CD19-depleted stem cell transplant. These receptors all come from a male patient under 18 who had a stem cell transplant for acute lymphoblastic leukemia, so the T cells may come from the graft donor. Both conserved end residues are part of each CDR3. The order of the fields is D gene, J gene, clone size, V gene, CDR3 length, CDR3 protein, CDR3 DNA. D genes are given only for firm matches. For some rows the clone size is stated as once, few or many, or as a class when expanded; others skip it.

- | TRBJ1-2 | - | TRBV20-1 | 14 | CSARRQVRPYGYTF | TGCAGTGCGAGAAGACAGGTCCGACCCTATGGCTACACCTTC
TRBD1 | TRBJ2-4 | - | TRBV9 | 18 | CASSPGQGTDLAKNIQYF | TGTGCCAGCAGCCCGGGACAGGGAACCGATCTAGCCAAAAACATTCAGTACTTC
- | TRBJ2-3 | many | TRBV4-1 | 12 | CASSRGADTQYF | TGCGCCAGCAGCAGGGGAGCAGATACGCAGTATTTT
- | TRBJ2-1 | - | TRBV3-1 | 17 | CASSQASRGVPVDEQFF | TGTGCCAGCAGCCAGGCGTCGAGGGGAGTGCCGGTGGATGAGCAGTTCTTC
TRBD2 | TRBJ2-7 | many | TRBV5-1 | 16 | CASSFSKVAGSYEQYF | TGCGCCAGCAGCTTTTCTAAGGTAGCGGGGTCCTACGAGCAGTACTTC
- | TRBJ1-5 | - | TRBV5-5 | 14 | CASSLGTHYQPQHF | TGTGCCAGCAGCTTGGGCACCCATTATCAGCCCCAGCATTTT
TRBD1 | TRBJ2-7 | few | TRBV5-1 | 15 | CASSPRGLGTYEQYF | TGCGCCAGCAGCCCAAGGGGGCTAGGGACCTACGAGCAGTACTTC
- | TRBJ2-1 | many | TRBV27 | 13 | CASSPISYNEQFF | TGTGCCAGCAGCCCCATATCCTACAATGAGCAGTTCTTC
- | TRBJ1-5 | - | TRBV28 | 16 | CASSLAGDTSNQPQHF | TGTGCCAGCAGTTTAGCCGGGGACACCAGCAATCAGCCCCAGCATTTT
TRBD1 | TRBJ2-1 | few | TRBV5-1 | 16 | CASSLEFGQGYNEQFF | TGCGCCAGCAGCTTGGAATTTGGACAGGGTTACAATGAGCAGTTCTTC
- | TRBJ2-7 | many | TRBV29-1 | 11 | CSVIDQVEQYF | TGCAGCGTTATCGACCAAGTCGAGCAGTACTTC
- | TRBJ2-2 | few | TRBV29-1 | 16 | CSVVGPGRESTGELFF | TGCAGCGTTGTGGGCCCAGGGAGAGAGAGCACCGGGGAGCTGTTTTTT
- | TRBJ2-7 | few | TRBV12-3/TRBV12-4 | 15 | CASRREGRTTYEQYF | TGTGCCAGCAGGAGAGAAGGGCGGACGACCTACGAGCAGTACTTC
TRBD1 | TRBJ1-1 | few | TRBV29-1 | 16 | CSVGFGTGGGNTEAFF | TGCAGCGTTGGTTTCGGGACAGGGGGCGGGAACACTGAAGCTTTCTTT
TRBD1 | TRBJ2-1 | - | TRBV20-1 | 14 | CSAGRDRGHGEQFF | TGCAGTGCTGGACGGGACAGGGGGCACGGTGAGCAGTTCTTC
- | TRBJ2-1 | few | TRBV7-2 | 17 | CASSLVQRISSYNEQFF | TGTGCCAGCAGCTTAGTACAGCGGATAAGCTCCTACAATGAGCAGTTCTTC
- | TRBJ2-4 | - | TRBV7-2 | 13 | CASSLDYLGIQYF | TGTGCCAGCAGCTTGGACTACCTTGGGATTCAGTACTTC
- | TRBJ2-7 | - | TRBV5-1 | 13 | CASSLLERHEQYF | TGCGCCAGCAGCTTGCTGGAGAGACACGAGCAGTACTTC
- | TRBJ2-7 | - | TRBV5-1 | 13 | CASSSEIAYEQYF | TGCGCCAGCAGCTCGGAGATCGCCTACGAGCAGTACTTC
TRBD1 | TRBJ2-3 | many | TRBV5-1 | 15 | CASSSWTGNTDTQYF | TGCGCCAGCAGCTCCTGGACAGGGAACACAGATACGCAGTATTTT
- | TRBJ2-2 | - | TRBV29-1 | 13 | CSVEMVNTGELFF | TGCAGCGTTGAAATGGTAAACACCGGGGAGCTGTTTTTT
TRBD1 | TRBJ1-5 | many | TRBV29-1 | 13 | CSVGTGGNQPQHF | TGCAGCGTTGGCACAGGGGGCAATCAGCCCCAGCATTTT
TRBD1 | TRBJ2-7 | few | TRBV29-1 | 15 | CSVGGQGEKPYEQYF | TGCAGCGTAGGCGGACAGGGAGAGAAACCCTACGAGCAGTACTTC
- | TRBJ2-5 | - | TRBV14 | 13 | CASSQDLQETQYF | TGTGCCAGCAGCCAAGATCTTCAAGAGACCCAGTACTTC
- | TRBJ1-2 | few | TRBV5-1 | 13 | CASSARQESQRTF | TGCGCCAGCAGCGCCCGACAGGAGTCTCAGAGGACCTTC
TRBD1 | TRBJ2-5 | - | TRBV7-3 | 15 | CASSPGGGIGQTQYF | TGTGCCAGCAGCCCAGGGGGTGGAATCGGACAGACCCAGTACTTC
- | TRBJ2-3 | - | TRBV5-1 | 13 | CASSSQELATQYF | TGCGCCAGCAGCTCCCAAGAACTAGCTACGCAGTATTTT
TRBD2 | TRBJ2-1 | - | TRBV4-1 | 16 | CASSQGVAGHYNEQFF | TGCGCCAGCAGCCAAGGGGTAGCGGGCCATTACAATGAGCAGTTCTTC
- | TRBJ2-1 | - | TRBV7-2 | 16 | CASSLVVRAGRNEQFF | TGTGCCAGCAGCTTAGTGGTCAGGGCAGGGAGGAATGAGCAGTTCTTC
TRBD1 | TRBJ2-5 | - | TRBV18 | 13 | CASSMDRGETQYF | TGTGCCAGCTCCATGGACAGGGGGGAGACCCAGTACTTC
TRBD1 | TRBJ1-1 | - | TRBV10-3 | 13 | CAISRGVNTEAFF | TGTGCCATCAGCAGGGGGGTGAACACTGAAGCTTTCTTT
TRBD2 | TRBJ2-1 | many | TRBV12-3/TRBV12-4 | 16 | CASSFRMAGGKNEQFF | TGTGCCAGCAGTTTTAGGATGGCGGGAGGTAAAAATGAGCAGTTCTTC
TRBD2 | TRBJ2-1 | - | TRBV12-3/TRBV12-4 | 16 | CASSKTQISGDNEQFF | TGTGCCAGCAGCAAGACACAGATCAGCGGGGACAATGAGCAGTTCTTC
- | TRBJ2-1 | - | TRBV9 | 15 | CASSASSPLGNEQFF | TGTGCCAGCAGCGCCTCTAGTCCACTGGGGAATGAGCAGTTCTTC
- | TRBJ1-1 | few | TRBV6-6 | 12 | CASILQGAEAFF | TGTGCCAGCATACTACAGGGAGCTGAAGCTTTCTTT
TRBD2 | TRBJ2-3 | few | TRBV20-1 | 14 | CSATSGRLTDTQYF | TGCAGTGCTACTAGCGGGAGATTGACAGATACGCAGTATTTT
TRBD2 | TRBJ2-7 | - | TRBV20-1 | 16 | CSARDGLAGIVYEQYF | TGCAGTGCTAGAGATGGCCTAGCGGGGATCGTCTACGAGCAGTACTTC
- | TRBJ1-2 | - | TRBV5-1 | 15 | CASSLGPYNGYGYTF | TGCGCCAGCAGCTTGGGACCGTATAATGGGTATGGCTACACCTTC
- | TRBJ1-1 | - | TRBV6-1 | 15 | CASTPSGWRNTEAFF | TGTGCCAGCACCCCTTCGGGGTGGAGAAACACTGAAGCTTTCTTT
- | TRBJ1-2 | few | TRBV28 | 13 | CASSLSSAYGYTF | TGTGCCAGTTCCTTATCGTCGGCCTATGGCTACACCTTC
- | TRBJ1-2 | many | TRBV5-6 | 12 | CASSLGRSGYTF | TGTGCCAGCAGCCTAGGTAGAAGTGGCTACACCTTC
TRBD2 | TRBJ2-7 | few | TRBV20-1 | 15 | CSARDAGTSPYEQYF | TGCAGTGCTAGAGATGCCGGGACTAGCCCCTACGAGCAGTACTTC
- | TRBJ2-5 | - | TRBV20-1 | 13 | CSARIPGKETQYF | TGCAGTGCTAGAATCCCGGGGAAAGAGACCCAGTACTTC
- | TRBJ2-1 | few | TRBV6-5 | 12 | CASSQGVDEQFF | TGTGCCAGCAGTCAAGGGGTGGATGAGCAGTTCTTC
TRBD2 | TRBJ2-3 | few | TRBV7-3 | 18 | CASSTTSGRAWGTDTQYF | TGTGCCAGCAGTACAACTAGCGGGAGGGCCTGGGGCACAGATACGCAGTATTTT
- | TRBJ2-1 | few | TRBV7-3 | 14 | CASSPLGGHSEQFF | TGTGCCAGCAGCCCCCTCGGCGGGCATAGTGAGCAGTTCTTC
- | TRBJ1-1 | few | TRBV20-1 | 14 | CSAAASGRLKTTFF | TGCAGTGCTGCCGCGTCGGGAAGGCTCAAGACGACTTTCTTT
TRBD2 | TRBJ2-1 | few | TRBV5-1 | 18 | CASRPAGLAGAPYNEQFF | TGCGCCAGCCGCCCCGCGGGACTAGCGGGAGCCCCCTACAATGAGCAGTTCTTC